The entry below gives a single T cell receptor (beta chain) sequence along with its context. Only in-frame clones appear in the TCRdb table, and some are missing; sequencing was by immunoSEQ multiplex PCR. The sample shows about 130,000 clones, around 85% of them seen only once. This sample is drawn from a study of blood T cell repertoires in COVID-19. Looking at the study overall: COVID-19 samples, acute and convalescent, were from the United States, Italy and Spain.

Germline CDR1 is LNHDA and CDR2 is SQIVND (reference sequence). The CDR3 runs 17 residues. The junction had 19 bases not matched to a gene; V was cut back by 8 bases and J by 9 bases. The chain employs TRBV19 and TRBJ1-6; 7 nucleotides match TRBD1. The TCR sequence derives from a man aged 50 to 60 who had recovered from COVID-19. Sequencing was performed on PBMCs or T cells enriched from blood (not recorded which). The CDR3 here is CASSDRAVGSTLSPLHF. CDR3 nucleotides: TGTGCCAGTTCCGACAGGGCCGTTGGTTCTACTCTTTCACCCCTCCACTTT. Drawing the rest from reference TRBV19 and TRBJ1-6, the complete variable domain is DGGITQSPKYLFRKEGQNVTLSCEQNLNHDAMYWYRQDPGQGLRLIYYSQIVNDFQKGDIAEGYSVSREKKESFPLTVTSAQKNPTAFYLCASSDRAVGSTLSPLHFGNGTRLTVT.